This T cell receptor (beta chain) was documented in a study of blood T cell repertoires in COVID-19. In the original workflow: Amplification from reference gene primers served as the basis for estimated nucleated cell counts. Profiled with immunoSEQ multiplex PCR; TCRdb holds only in-frame clones, not every one. Clonal size and the V and J genes are those of that table, whereas D and trimming came from the DNA. The table lists 150,000 to 200,000 clones, over 75% of them singletons, with roughly 1.1% in the top ten. V shed 3 bases, J shed 4 bases, and the junction held 3 bases outside the gene matches. This CDR3 has 15 residues. CDR1 and CDR2 (germline): SEHNR, FQNEAQ (reference sequence).

The chain has TRBV7-9 and TRBJ1-2; 12 bases match TRBD1. The clonotype comes from a man between 60 and 75 years old who had recovered from COVID-19. The sample comprised peripheral blood. The CDR3 sequence: CASSFPGQGAYGYTF. As DNA, the CDR3 is TGTGCCAGCAGCTTCCCGGGACAGGGGGCCTATGGCTACACCTTC. Together with reference TRBV7-9 and TRBJ1-2, the CDR3 gives the full variable domain: DTGVSQNPRHKITKRGQNVTFRCDPISEHNRLYWYRQTLGQGPEFLTYFQNEAQLEKSRLLSDRFSAERPKGSFSTLEIQRTEQGDSAMYLCASSFPGQGAYGYTFGSGTRLTVV.